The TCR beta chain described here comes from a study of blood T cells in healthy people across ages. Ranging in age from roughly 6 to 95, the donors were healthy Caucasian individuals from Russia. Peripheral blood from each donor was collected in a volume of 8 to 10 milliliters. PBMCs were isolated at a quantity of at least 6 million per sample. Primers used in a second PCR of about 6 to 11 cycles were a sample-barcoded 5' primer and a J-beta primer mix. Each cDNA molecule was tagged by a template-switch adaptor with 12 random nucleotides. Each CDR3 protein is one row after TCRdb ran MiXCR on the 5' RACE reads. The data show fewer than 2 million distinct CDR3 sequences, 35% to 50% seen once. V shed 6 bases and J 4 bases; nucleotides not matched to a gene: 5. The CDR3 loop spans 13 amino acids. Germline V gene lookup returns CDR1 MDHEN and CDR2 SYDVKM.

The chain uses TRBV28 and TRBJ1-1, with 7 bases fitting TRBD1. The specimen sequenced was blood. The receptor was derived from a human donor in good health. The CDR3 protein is CASSDRAATEAFF. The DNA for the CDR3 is TGTGCCAGCAGCGACAGGGCGGCCACTGAAGCTTTCTTT.